What follows are 24 T cell receptor beta chains derived from one specimen sequenced in a study of cytomegalovirus exposure and HLA in healthy donors. PCR primers comprised 60 Vbeta and 13 Jbeta primers. Method: immunoSEQ multiplex PCR; TCRdb's copy keeps in-frame clones and lacks some. In all, the sample yields roughly 120,000 clones. The source material was PBMCs. The origin of the receptors is a man aged 25-40 years in good health and CMV-seronegative.

This chain joins TRBV6-6 and TRBJ1-5, with D maybe TRBD1 (5 bases). Germline CDR1 reads MNHNY; CDR2 reads SVGAGI (reference sequence). V was trimmed by 0 bases and J by 7 bases, leaving 13 bases between them. This CDR3 contains 15 residues. Written as DNA, the CDR3 is TGTGCCAGCAGTTACTCGGGGGGGAAAGGGCAGCCCCAGCATTTT. Translated, it gives CASSYSGGKGQPQHF.

V is TRBV7-8 and J is TRBJ1-2; tentative D call: TRBD1 (5 bases). Trimming left V 5 bases short and J 0 bases short, with 16 bases between. CDR3 size: 16 residues. Looked up from germline, CDR1 is SGHVS and CDR2 is FQNEAQ. The CDR3 protein is CASSQPGTSANYGYTF. The CDR3 DNA is TGTGCCAGCAGCCAACCCGGGACTTCAGCTAACTATGGCTACACCTTC.

The V call is TRBV5-1, the J call TRBJ1-6; 7 bases are a match to TRBD1. CDR1 is SGHRS and CDR2 is YFSETQ in the germline V gene. The J segment lost 8 bases and the V segment lost 4 bases, leaving 9 bases of the junction unmatched. The CDR3 is 15 residues long. The CDR3 coding sequence is TGCGCCAGCAGCGGATCCGGGACAGAGCATTCACCCCTCCACTTT. This encodes CASSGSGTEHSPLHF.

The chain uses TRBV12-5 and TRBJ1-5; TRBD1 might be the D (5 bases). V shed 0 bases and J shed 6 bases, with 15 bases lying between them. The germline gives CDR1 LGHNT, CDR2 FRNRAP. This CDR3 is 16 amino acids long. CDR3 amino acids: CASGLVWGGVSQPQHF. The CDR3 DNA sequence: TGTGCTAGTGGTTTGGTCTGGGGGGGAGTGAGTCAGCCCCAGCATTTT.

The chain combines TRBV30 with TRBJ2-1; tentative D call: TRBD2 (6 bases). V lost 1 base and J 6 bases, leaving 16 bases between the germline ends. Germline CDR1 GTSNPN, CDR2 SVGIG (reference sequence). The CDR3 spans 15 residues. Here the CDR3 reads CAWSAGDGLGNEQFF. CDR3 DNA sequence: TGTGCCTGGAGTGCGGGGGACGGTCTAGGCAATGAGCAGTTCTTC.

This chain uses TRBV6-5 with TRBJ1-3; D not certain. Per the germline V gene, CDR1 is MNHEY and CDR2 is SVGAGI. V lost 5 bases, J lost 2 bases, and 13 bases lay in between. The CDR3 totals 15 residues. CDR3 loop: CASSIYPTPGNTIYF. In DNA form, the CDR3 reads TGTGCCAGCAGTATTTACCCCACTCCTGGAAACACCATATATTTT.

The chain has TRBV18 and TRBJ1-4; D gene ambiguous. Germline V gives CDR1 KGHSH, CDR2 LQKENI. Trimming pared 6 bases from V and 8 bases from J, leaving 16 bases between. The CDR3 is 14 amino acids. CDR3: CASSSLGRGEKLFF. In nucleotides, the CDR3 is TGTGCCAGCTCCTCTTTGGGCCGTGGAGAAAAACTGTTTTTT.

V usage is TRBV7-6 and J usage is TRBJ2-3, with 9 bases identical to TRBD2. With 1 base clipped from V and 2 bases from J, the junction kept 4 bases outside the gene matches. Per germline, CDR1 SGHVS and CDR2 FNYEAQ. The CDR3 contains 16 residues. CDR3 loop: CASSLVSGGNTDTQYF. As DNA, the CDR3 is TGTGCCAGCAGCTTAGTTAGCGGGGGCAACACAGATACGCAGTATTTT.

The rearrangement links TRBV5-6 to TRBJ2-4, with D tentatively TRBD2 (6 bases). The CDR3 extends over 16 amino acids. Germline assignment: CDR1 SGHDT and CDR2 YYEEEE. V was shortened by 0 bases and J by 0 bases, with 10 bases between the two germline ends. The CDR3 DNA follows: TGTGCCAGCAGCTTGGCGCGGGAATTAGCCAAAAACATTCAGTACTTC. This gives the protein CASSLARELAKNIQYF.

The chain links TRBV28 to TRBJ2-5; TRBD1 agrees at 8 bases. The J call is doubtful: the DNA matches TRBJ2-7 better. This CDR3 spans 13 amino acids. The germline gives CDR1 MDHEN, CDR2 SYDVKM. CDR3 DNA: TGTGCCAGCAGTACCAGGGGGCCCTACGAGCAGTACTTC. This sequence encodes CASSTRGPYEQYF.

The chain joins TRBV6-1 to TRBJ2-6, with D possibly matching TRBD1 (5 bases). Trimming cost V 8 bases and J 0 bases, with 11 bases left between them. The CDR3 loop spans 15 amino acids. Germline V gives CDR1 MNHNS, CDR2 SASEGT. The CDR3 loop reads CASLQGSSGANVLTF. The CDR3 DNA reads as TGTGCCAGCCTTCAGGGTAGCTCTGGGGCCAACGTCCTGACTTTC.

The chain links TRBV19 to TRBJ2-5; 10 bases match TRBD1. From germline, CDR1 is LNHDA and CDR2 SQIVND (reference sequence). The CDR3 length is 15 residues. Trimming removed 3 bases from V and 4 bases from J; junction bases left unmatched: 5. The CDR3 sequence is CASSILGQGRETQYF. In DNA, the CDR3 is TGTGCCAGTAGTATCTTGGGACAGGGGAGAGAGACCCAGTACTTC.

The chain's CDR3 is CASSPWTGINYGYTF. In DNA form, the CDR3 reads TGCGCCAGCAGCCCCTGGACAGGGATAAACTATGGCTACACCTTC. The V gene is TRBV5-1, the J gene TRBJ1-2; 8 bases align to TRBD1. Germline lookup yields CDR1 SGHRS and CDR2 YFSETQ. This CDR3 has 15 amino acids. V trimming: 4 bases; J trimming: 2 bases; junction bases outside the gene matches: 7.

The V call is TRBV5-1, the J call TRBJ2-5; perhaps TRBD1 as D (6 bases). Trimming took off 4 bases at V and 5 bases at J, with 9 bases between the two ends. Germline V gene lookup returns CDR1 SGHRS and CDR2 YFSETQ. The CDR3 is made up of 12 amino acids. The CDR3 nucleotides read TGCGCCAGCAGCCGGACAGATGAGACCCAGTACTTC. Translated: CASSRTDETQYF.

The chain is built from TRBV28 and TRBJ1-3, with 7 bases fitting TRBD1. The germline gives CDR1 MDHEN, CDR2 SYDVKM. This CDR3 has 14 residues. V gave up 5 bases and J gave up 4 bases; unmatched junction bases: 5. DNA of the CDR3: TGTGCCAGCAGTACGACAGGGAGCGGAAACACCATATATTTT. This sequence encodes CASSTTGSGNTIYF.

The chain uses TRBV19 and TRBJ2-1; 8 bases agree with TRBD2. The V and J ends lost 7 bases and 5 bases, in that order; junction bases with no gene match: 1. The CDR3 is 12 amino acids. Germline CDR1 is LNHDA and CDR2 is SQIVND (reference sequence). CDR3 protein: CASTRGDNEQFF. CDR3 sequence (DNA): TGTGCCAGTACGCGGGGGGACAATGAGCAGTTCTTC.

V gene TRBV7-3 combines with J gene TRBJ1-2; D is perhaps TRBD1 (6 bases). The CDR3 sequence is 14 residues long. The germline V gene encodes CDR1 SGHTA and CDR2 FQGTGA. V lost 5 bases to trimming and J lost 10 bases, with 20 bases between them. In DNA form, the CDR3 reads TGTGCCAGCAGCCTTAGCCCAGGGGTCATCGACTACACCTTC. Protein sequence: CASSLSPGVIDYTF.

The V call is TRBV6-5, the J call TRBJ1-3; 8 bases line up with TRBD1. CDR3 length: 15 amino acids. J was trimmed by 2 bases and V by 0 bases; bases with no gene match: 0. CDR1 is MNHEY and CDR2 is SVGAGI in the germline V gene. The CDR3 sequence: CASSYSTGAGNTIYF. The DNA for the CDR3 is TGTGCCAGCAGTTACTCGACAGGGGCTGGAAACACCATATATTTT.

The chain couples TRBV9 to TRBJ2-7, with 9 positions matching TRBD1. The germline gives CDR1 SGDLS, CDR2 YYNGEE. The J segment lost 6 bases and the V segment lost 4 bases, leaving 11 bases of the junction unmatched. The CDR3 is 15 amino acids. The CDR3 protein is CASSSGTGMNSEQYF. The CDR3 DNA sequence: TGTGCCAGCAGCTCCGGGACAGGGATGAATAGCGAGCAGTACTTC.

The J gene is TRBJ2-2, the V gene TRBV9, with TRBD1 identical over 8 bases. V lost 1 base, J lost 5 bases, and 10 bases stayed unmatched. The CDR3 runs to 17 residues. Germline V gene data show CDR1 as SGDLS and CDR2 as YYNGEE. DNA for the CDR3: TGTGCCAGCAGCGTAACAGGGCAGGGGGCTTGGACCGGGGAGCTGTTTTTT. As protein: CASSVTGQGAWTGELFF.

The J gene is TRBJ2-6, the V gene TRBV20-1; D is uncertain. The germline V gene encodes CDR1 DFQATT and CDR2 SNEGSKA (reference sequence). V dropped 5 bases and J dropped 4 bases, with 3 bases sitting between them. The CDR3 runs to 11 residues. The DNA of the CDR3 is TGCAGTGCTCTAGGGGCCAACGTCCTGACTTTC. This encodes CSALGANVLTF.

This chain connects TRBV6-5 to TRBJ2-2; tentatively, D is TRBD2 (7 bases). CDR1 is MNHEY and CDR2 is SVGAGI in the germline V gene. CDR3 length: 12 residues. Trimming cost V 8 bases and J 5 bases, with 9 bases left between them. The CDR3 region has the DNA TGTGCCAGCGGGAGGGGGACCGGGGAGCTGTTTTTT. It encodes CASGRGTGELFF.

The V and J genes are TRBV5-6 and TRBJ1-3; D possibly corresponds to TRBD1 (5 bases). Trimming took 0 bases from V and 4 from J, leaving 11 bases between them. Looked up from germline, CDR1 is SGHDT and CDR2 is YYEEEE. The CDR3 runs to 15 residues. The CDR3 region is CASSLGGREGNTIYF. The DNA of the CDR3 is TGTGCCAGCAGCTTGGGGGGCCGGGAGGGAAACACCATATATTTT.

The rearrangement links TRBV27 to TRBJ1-1, with D possibly matching TRBD1 (5 bases). Deletions cut 8 bases from V and 3 bases from J, with 13 bases between. Germline CDR1 is MNHEY and CDR2 is SMNVEV (reference sequence). This CDR3 spans 13 amino acids. The CDR3 region has the DNA TGTGCCAGCCGGATTCTCAGGGACACTGAAGCTTTCTTT. It is translated as CASRILRDTEAFF.